These 10 T cell receptor beta chains were sequenced from one sample in a study of T cell responses to AZD1222 COVID-19 vaccine. Clones were sequenced by immunoSEQ multiplex PCR, and TCRdb holds only the in-frame ones, with some missing. Of 130,000 to 150,000 clones in the sample, 88% are singletons; the top ten hold more than 3%. The input for sequencing was peripheral blood, taken on day 0 of MenACWY control vaccination. The receptors come from an adult in good health.

This chain joins TRBV5-1 and TRBJ1-3, with D maybe TRBD1 (6 bases). The CDR3 has 16 residues. Germline V gives CDR1 SGHRS, CDR2 YFSETQ. Trimming took off 7 bases at V and 4 bases at J, with 21 bases between the two ends. This CDR3 is CASQAGPGARGNTIYF. CDR3 coding DNA: TGCGCCAGCCAGGCGGGGCCAGGGGCGCGAGGAAACACCATATATTTT.

This clone has just one count. The chain is built from TRBV30 and TRBJ1-1; 9 bases match TRBD1. The CDR3 extends over 12 amino acids. V lost 5 bases to trimming and J lost 4 bases; unmatched junction nucleotides: 2. Germline V gives CDR1 GTSNPN, CDR2 SVGIG (reference sequence). CDR3 loop: CAWDRGGTEAFF. The CDR3 nucleotides are TGTGCCTGGGACAGGGGGGGCACTGAAGCTTTCTTT.

This sequence joins TRBV24-1 and TRBJ2-2; no clear D gene. Germline V gene sequence: CDR1 KGHDR, CDR2 SFDVKD. The CDR3 contains 12 residues. V lost 3 bases to trimming and J lost 5 bases, with 3 bases between them. As DNA, the CDR3 is TGTGCCACCAGTGATAGGACCGGGGAGCTGTTTTTT. This sequence encodes CATSDRTGELFF.

Only one count was recorded for this clone. The CDR3 here is CASYRIEAFF. As DNA, the CDR3 is TGTGCCTCCTACAGGATTGAAGCTTTCTTT. V and J are TRBV30 and TRBJ1-1; a weak D match, TRBD1 (5 bases). The CDR3 is made up of 10 amino acids. V was shortened by 7 bases and J by 7 bases, with 10 bases between the two germline ends. Germline V lookup: CDR1 GTSNPN, CDR2 SVGIG (reference sequence).

The chain recombines TRBV11-1 with TRBJ2-7; D is undetermined. CDR1 and CDR2 from the germline V gene are SGHAT and FQDESV (reference sequence). Deletions cut 1 base from V and 3 bases from J, with 4 bases between. The CDR3 is 12 amino acids. DNA for the CDR3: TGTGCCAGCAGCTTAGGAAACTACGAGCAGTACTTC. Protein sequence: CASSLGNYEQYF. The whole variable domain, remainder taken from reference TRBV11-1 and TRBJ2-7, is EAEVAQSPRYKITEKSQAVAFWCDPISGHATLYWYRQILGQGPELLVQFQDESVVDDSQLPKDRFSAERLKGVDSTLKIQPAELGDSAMYLCASSLGNYEQYFGPGTRLTVT.

The chain links TRBV6-5 to TRBJ2-7; possibly TRBD1 or TRBD2 for D (5 bases each). V lost 6 bases, J lost 7 bases, and 16 bases lay in between. Germline V gene lookup returns CDR1 MNHEY and CDR2 SVGAGI. The CDR3 is 13 amino acids. Here the CDR3 DNA reads TGTGCCAGCAGGCCGGACTTCTCAGGGGAGCAGTACTTC. It codes for CASRPDFSGEQYF.

This chain joins TRBV4-3 and TRBJ2-5, with a weak D call TRBD2 (6 bases). The CDR3 has 15 residues. Per germline, CDR1 LGHNA and CDR2 YSLEER. The V gene lost 4 bases and the J gene lost 0 bases, with 12 bases spanning the gap. CDR3 nucleotide sequence: TGCGCCAGCAGCCGGGGGGTCGGCTACCAAGAGACCCAGTACTTC. Amino acid sequence: CASSRGVGYQETQYF.

V is TRBV2 and J is TRBJ1-6; 7 bases agree with TRBD1. The V segment lost 6 bases and the J segment 4 bases; nucleotides outside the gene matches: 6. Germline V gene lookup returns CDR1 SNHLY and CDR2 FYNNEI. The CDR3 has 15 amino acids. In DNA, the CDR3 is TGTGCCAGCAGCCCGGGACAGTCTTATAATTCACCCCTCCACTTT. Translated: CASSPGQSYNSPLHF.

This chain links TRBV6-5 with TRBJ1-1; perhaps TRBD1 as D (5 bases). Germline V gives CDR1 MNHEY, CDR2 SVGAGI. The CDR3 contains 14 residues. The V gene lost 8 bases and the J gene lost 1 base, with 14 bases spanning the gap. In nucleotides, the CDR3 is TGTGCCAGCGGTAGGGGATATGGGAACACTGAAGCTTTCTTT. As protein: CASGRGYGNTEAFF.

CDR3 sequence (DNA): TGTGCCAGCAGTACTGCGGGGGGGGATTCACCCCTCCACTTT. The encoded protein is CASSTAGGDSPLHF. The chain is built from TRBV25-1 and TRBJ1-6; D possibly corresponds to TRBD1 (5 bases). Between the trimmed V and J ends, which lost 5 bases and 8 bases, there was a span of 13 bases. Per germline, CDR1 MGHDK and CDR2 SYGVNS. The CDR3 runs 14 residues.